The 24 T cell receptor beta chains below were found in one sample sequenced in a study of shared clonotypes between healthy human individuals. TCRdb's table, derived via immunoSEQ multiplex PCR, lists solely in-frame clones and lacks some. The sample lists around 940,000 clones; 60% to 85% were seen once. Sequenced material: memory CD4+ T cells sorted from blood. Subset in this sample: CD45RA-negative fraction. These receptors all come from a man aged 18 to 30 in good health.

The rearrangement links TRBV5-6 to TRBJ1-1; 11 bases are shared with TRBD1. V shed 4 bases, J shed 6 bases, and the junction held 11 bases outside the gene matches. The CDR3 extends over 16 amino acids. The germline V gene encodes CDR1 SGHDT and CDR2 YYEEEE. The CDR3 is CASSPGTGGTLAEAFF. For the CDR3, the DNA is TGTGCCAGCAGCCCCGGGACAGGGGGAACATTAGCTGAAGCTTTCTTT.

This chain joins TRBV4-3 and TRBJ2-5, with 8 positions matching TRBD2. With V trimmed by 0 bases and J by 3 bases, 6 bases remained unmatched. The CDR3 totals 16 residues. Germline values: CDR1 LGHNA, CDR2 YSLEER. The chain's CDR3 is CASSQDGTSGKETQYF. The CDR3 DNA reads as TGCGCCAGCAGCCAAGATGGAACTAGCGGTAAAGAGACCCAGTACTTC.

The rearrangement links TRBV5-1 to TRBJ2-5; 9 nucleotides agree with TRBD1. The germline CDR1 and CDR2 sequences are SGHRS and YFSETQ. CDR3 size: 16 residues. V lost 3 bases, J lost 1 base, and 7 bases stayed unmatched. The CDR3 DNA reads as TGCGCCAGCAGCTCCCGGACAGGGGCGGCCCAAGAGACCCAGTACTTC. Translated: CASSSRTGAAQETQYF. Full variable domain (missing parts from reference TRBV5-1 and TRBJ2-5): KAGVTQTPRYLIKTRGQQVTLSCSPISGHRSVSWYQQTPGQGLQFLFEYFSETQRNKGNFPGRFSGRQFSNSRSEMNVSTLELGDSALYLCASSSRTGAAQETQYFGPGTRLLVL.

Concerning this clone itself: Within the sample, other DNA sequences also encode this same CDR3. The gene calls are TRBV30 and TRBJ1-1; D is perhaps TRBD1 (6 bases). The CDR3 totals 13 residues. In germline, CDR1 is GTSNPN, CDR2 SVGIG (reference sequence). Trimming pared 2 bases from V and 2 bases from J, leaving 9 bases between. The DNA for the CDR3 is TGTGCCTGGAGTACGACAGGTAACACTGAAGCTTTCTTT. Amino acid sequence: CAWSTTGNTEAFF.

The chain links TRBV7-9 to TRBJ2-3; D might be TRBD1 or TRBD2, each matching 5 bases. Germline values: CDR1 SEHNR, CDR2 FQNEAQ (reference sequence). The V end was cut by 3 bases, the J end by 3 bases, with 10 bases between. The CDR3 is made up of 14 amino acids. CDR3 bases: TGTGCCAGCAGCTTGGGGGACGGTACAGATACGCAGTATTTT. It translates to CASSLGDGTDTQYF.

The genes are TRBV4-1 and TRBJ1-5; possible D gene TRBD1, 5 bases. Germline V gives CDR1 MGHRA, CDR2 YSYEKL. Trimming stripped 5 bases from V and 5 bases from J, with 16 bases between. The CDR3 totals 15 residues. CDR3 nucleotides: TGCGCCAGCAGCTACGATAGAGGGGTATATCAGCCCCAGCATTTT. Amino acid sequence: CASSYDRGVYQPQHF.

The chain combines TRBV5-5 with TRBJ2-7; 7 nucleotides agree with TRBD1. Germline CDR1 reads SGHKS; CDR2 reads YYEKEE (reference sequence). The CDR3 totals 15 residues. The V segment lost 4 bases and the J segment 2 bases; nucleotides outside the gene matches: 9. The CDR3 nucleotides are TGTGCCAGCAGCCCACTGGACAGGCGGACCTACGAGCAGTACTTC. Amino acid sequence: CASSPLDRRTYEQYF.

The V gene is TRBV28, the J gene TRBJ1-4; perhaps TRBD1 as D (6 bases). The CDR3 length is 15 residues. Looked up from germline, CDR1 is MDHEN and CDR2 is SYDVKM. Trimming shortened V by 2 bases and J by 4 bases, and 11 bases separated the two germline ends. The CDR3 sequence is CASSLVTGNNEKLFF. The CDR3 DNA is TGTGCCAGCAGTTTAGTCACAGGGAATAATGAAAAACTGTTTTTT.

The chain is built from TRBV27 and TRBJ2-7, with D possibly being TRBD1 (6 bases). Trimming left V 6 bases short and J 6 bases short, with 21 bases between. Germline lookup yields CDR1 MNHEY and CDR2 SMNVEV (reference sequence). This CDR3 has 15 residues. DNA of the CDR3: TGTGCCAGCAGCTTAATGTGGACAGCAGAGGGCGAGCAGTACTTC. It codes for CASSLMWTAEGEQYF.

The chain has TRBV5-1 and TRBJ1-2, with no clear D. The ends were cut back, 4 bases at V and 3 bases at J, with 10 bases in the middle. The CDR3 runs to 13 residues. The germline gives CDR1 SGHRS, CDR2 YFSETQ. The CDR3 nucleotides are TGCGCCAGCAGCCCGAACAGTTACTATGGCTACACCTTC. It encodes CASSPNSYYGYTF.

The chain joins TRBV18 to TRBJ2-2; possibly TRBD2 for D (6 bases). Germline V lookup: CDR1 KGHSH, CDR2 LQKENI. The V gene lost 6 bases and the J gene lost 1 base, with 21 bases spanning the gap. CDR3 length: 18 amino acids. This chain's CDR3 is CASSPPGWSSGNTGELFF. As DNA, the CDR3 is TGTGCCAGCTCTCCCCCCGGGTGGAGTAGCGGGAACACCGGGGAGCTGTTTTTT.

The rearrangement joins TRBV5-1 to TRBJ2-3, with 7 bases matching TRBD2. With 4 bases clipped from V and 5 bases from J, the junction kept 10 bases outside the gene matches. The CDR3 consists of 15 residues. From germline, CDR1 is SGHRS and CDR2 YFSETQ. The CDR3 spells CASSQTSERRDTQYF. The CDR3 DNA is TGCGCCAGCAGCCAAACTAGCGAAAGAAGAGATACGCAGTATTTT.

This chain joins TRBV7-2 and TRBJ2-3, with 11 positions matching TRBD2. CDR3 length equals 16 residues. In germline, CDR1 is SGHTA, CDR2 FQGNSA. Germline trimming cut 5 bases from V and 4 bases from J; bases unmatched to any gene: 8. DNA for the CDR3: TGTGCCAGCAGCGCCCGACTAGCGGGGAACGCAGATACGCAGTATTTT. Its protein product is CASSARLAGNADTQYF.

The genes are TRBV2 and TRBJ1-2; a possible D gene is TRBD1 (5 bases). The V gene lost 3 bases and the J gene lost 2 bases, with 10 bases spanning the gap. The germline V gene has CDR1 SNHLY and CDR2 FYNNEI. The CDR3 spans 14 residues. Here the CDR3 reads CASSDDRVNYGYTF. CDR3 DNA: TGTGCCAGCAGTGACGACAGAGTAAACTATGGCTACACCTTC.

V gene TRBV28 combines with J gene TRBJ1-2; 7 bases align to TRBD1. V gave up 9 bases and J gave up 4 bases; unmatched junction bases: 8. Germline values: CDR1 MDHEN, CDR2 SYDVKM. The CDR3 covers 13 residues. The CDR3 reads CASSSEGAYGYTF. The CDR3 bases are TGTGCCAGTTCCTCCGAGGGGGCCTATGGCTACACCTTC.

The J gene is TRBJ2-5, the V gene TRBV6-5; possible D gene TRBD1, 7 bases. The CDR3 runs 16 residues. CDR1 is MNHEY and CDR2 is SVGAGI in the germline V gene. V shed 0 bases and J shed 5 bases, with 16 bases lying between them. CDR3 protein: CASSYSPGQRAETQYF. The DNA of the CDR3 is TGTGCCAGCAGTTACTCCCCGGGACAGCGGGCGGAGACCCAGTACTTC.

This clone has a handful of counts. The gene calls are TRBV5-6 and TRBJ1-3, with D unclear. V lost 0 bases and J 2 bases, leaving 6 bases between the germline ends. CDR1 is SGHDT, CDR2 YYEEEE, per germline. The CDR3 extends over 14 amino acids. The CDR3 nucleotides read TGTGCCAGCAGCTTGGCGGGGACTGGAAACACCATATATTTT. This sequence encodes CASSLAGTGNTIYF.

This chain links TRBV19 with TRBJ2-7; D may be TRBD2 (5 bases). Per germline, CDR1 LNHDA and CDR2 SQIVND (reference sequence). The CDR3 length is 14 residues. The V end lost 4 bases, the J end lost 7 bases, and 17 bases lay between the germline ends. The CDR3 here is CASSTGVRTGEQYF. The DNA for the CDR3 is TGTGCCAGTAGTACCGGGGTGCGCACGGGGGAGCAGTACTTC.

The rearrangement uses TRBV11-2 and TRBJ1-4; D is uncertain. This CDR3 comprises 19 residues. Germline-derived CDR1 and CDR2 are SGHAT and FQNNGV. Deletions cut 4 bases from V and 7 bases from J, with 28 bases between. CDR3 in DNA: TGTGCCAGCAGCTCCCCACACGGGAGCAAGCTCCTCTCCGGTGAAAAACTGTTTTTT. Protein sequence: CASSSPHGSKLLSGEKLFF.

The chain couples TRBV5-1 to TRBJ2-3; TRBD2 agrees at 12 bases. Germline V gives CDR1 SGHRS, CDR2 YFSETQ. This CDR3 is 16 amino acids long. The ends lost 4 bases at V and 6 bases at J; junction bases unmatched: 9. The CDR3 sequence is CASSIRLAGAGDTQYF. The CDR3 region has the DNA TGCGCCAGCAGCATACGACTAGCGGGAGCGGGGGATACGCAGTATTTT.

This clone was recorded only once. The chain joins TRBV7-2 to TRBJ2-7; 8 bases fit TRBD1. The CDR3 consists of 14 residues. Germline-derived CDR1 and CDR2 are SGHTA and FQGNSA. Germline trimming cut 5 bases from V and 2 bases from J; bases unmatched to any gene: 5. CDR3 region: CASSPEQGAYEQYF. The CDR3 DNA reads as TGTGCCAGCAGCCCCGAACAGGGGGCCTACGAGCAGTACTTC.

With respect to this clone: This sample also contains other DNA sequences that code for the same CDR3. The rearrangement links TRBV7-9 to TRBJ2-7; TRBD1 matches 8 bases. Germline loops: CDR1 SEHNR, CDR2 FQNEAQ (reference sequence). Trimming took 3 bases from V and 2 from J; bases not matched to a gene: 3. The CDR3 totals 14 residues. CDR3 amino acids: CASSLGQAPYEQYF. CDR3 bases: TGTGCCAGCAGCTTGGGACAGGCCCCCTACGAGCAGTACTTC. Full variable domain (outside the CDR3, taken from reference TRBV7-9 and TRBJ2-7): DTGVSQNPRHKITKRGQNVTFRCDPISEHNRLYWYRQTLGQGPEFLTYFQNEAQLEKSRLLSDRFSAERPKGSFSTLEIQRTEQGDSAMYLCASSLGQAPYEQYFGPGTRLTVT.

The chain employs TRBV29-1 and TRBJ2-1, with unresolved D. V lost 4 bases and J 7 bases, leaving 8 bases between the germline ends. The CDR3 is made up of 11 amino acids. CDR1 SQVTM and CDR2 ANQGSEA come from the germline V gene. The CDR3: CSVVDLNEQFF. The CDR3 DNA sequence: TGCAGCGTTGTAGATTTGAATGAGCAGTTCTTC.

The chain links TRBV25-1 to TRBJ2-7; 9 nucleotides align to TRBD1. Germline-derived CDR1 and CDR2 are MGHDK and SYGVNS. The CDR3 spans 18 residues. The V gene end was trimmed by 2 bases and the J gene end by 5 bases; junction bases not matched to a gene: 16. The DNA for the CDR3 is TGTGCCAGCAGTGAAGGGGTCCCACCTAAGGGACAGGGAAACGAGCAGTACTTC. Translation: CASSEGVPPKGQGNEQYF.